This T cell receptor (beta chain) was found in a study of chemoradiotherapy in HPV16-positive cancers. Overall study results and limits: Candidate HPV-specific clones and E7-related TCR motifs grew in tumor during treatment. Better recurrence-free survival went with HPV-responsive T-cell expansion in HPV16-positive patients.

This CDR3 comprises 13 residues. Trimming shortened V by 8 bases and J by 2 bases, and 11 bases separated the two germline ends. Germline V lookup: CDR1 MNHEY, CDR2 SVGAGI. Comments on this clone: Its antigen is as yet unknown.

Data came from immunoSEQ multiplex PCR; TCRdb stores just in-frame clones and leaves some out. This sample has around 53,000 clones; roughly 90% occur once, and the top ten carry about 3.5%. The TCR originated in a human donor with HPV-associated anogenital cancer. This specimen was blood, taken from a patient who underwent chemoradiotherapy. The V and J genes are TRBV6-5 and TRBJ2-3; maybe TRBD1 (6 bases). The CDR3 DNA follows: TGTGCCAGCCAGGACAGAAACACAGATACGCAGTATTTT. Protein product: CASQDRNTDTQYF.